The 10 T cell receptor beta chains reported below all come from one sample, sequenced in a study of molecular identifiers for immune sequencing clone quantification. From the PCR reads, TCRdb called clonotypes with MiXCR, one entry per CDR3 protein. The sample lists about 500,000 distinct CDR3 sequences; roughly 23% were seen once. Specimen: naive CD8+ T cells from blood, with Jurkat cell RNA spiked in. Subset meaning: FACS-sorted CD8+CD4-CCR7+CD45RA+ naive T cells. The receptors derive from a human donor in good health. Some libraries in this study had Jurkat cell RNA spiked in.

This clonotype was detected a few times. The chain joins TRBV21-1 to TRBJ1-5; the DNA was not compared with TRBD1, the D call given in the table. TRBV21-1 counts as a pseudogene. There are 18 residues in the CDR3. DNA of the CDR3: TGTGCCAGCAGCAAACATAACCGACGAACAGGAGGCAATCAGCCCCAGCATTTT. Translating it yields CASSKHNRRTGGNQPQHF.

Concerning this clonotype itself: A read error is likely, as this CDR3 ends without the conserved phenylalanine or tryptophan. The chain links TRBV19 to TRBJ1-2; D is ambiguous. Germline lookup yields CDR1 LNHDA and CDR2 SQIVND (reference sequence). The CDR3 sequence is 13 residues long. Trimming removed 8 bases from V and 4 bases from J, with 14 bases in between. The CDR3 DNA follows: TGTGCCAGTGCGGTGGCAGAAACCTATGGCTACACCTCC. Translated: CASAVAETYGYTS.

Concerning this clonotype: Mismatch with germline at one junction end may stem from a read error. The CDR3 nucleotides are TGTGCCAGGAGCTTAGTGGTACGGGGGGGCTCAGATACGCAGTATTTT. Its protein is CARSLVVRGGSDTQYF. The gene calls are TRBV7-6 and TRBJ2-3; TRBD2 matches 8 bases. Germline-derived CDR1 and CDR2 are SGHVS and FNYEAQ. The CDR3 extends over 16 amino acids.

This clonotype was observed a handful of times. J is TRBJ1-5 and V is TRBV20-1; D is undetermined. The CDR3 sequence is 13 residues long. V lost 3 bases, J lost 11 bases, and 17 bases lay in between. CDR1 is DFQATT, CDR2 SNEGSKA, per germline (reference sequence). The CDR3 region is CSARSLYQSAQHF. The DNA for the CDR3 is TGCAGTGCTAGGAGCCTCTACCAGTCAGCCCAGCATTTT.

The genes are TRBV7-2 and TRBJ2-7; 7 nucleotides line up with TRBD2. The CDR3 extends over 14 amino acids. The V and J ends lost 3 bases and 2 bases, in that order; junction bases with no gene match: 4. CDR1 is SGHTA, CDR2 FQGNSA, per germline. For the CDR3, the DNA is TGTGCCAGCAGCTTTTGGGGGGGGACCTACGAGCAGTACTTC. Amino acids: CASSFWGGTYEQYF.

This clonotype was seen repeatedly, ten times or more. The chain has TRBV20-1 and TRBJ2-7; a possible D gene is TRBD1 (5 bases). Germline V lookup: CDR1 DFQATT, CDR2 SNEGSKA (reference sequence). Between the trimmed V and J ends, which lost 5 bases and 2 bases, there was a span of 16 bases. This CDR3 region has 14 residues. The CDR3 loop is CSAESQGTPYEQYF. CDR3 nucleotides: TGCAGTGCTGAGAGTCAGGGCACCCCCTACGAGCAGTACTTC.

This clonotype was recorded at least ten times. V gene TRBV6-5 combines with J gene TRBJ2-5; either TRBD1 or TRBD2 may supply D (5 bases each). The germline V and J ends were trimmed by 2 bases and 1 base, with 8 bases remaining between them. Looked up from germline, CDR1 is MNHEY and CDR2 is SVGAGI. The CDR3 has 14 residues. CDR3 sequence reads: CASSYGDLQETQYF. The CDR3 bases are TGTGCCAGCAGTTACGGGGACCTCCAAGAGACCCAGTACTTC.

In its sample, this clonotype was seen a few times. This chain links TRBV27 with TRBJ2-3; D gene uncertain. Germline assignment: CDR1 MNHEY and CDR2 SMNVEV (reference sequence). The CDR3 spans 16 residues. V lost 2 bases, J lost 1 base, and 13 bases lay in between. The CDR3 DNA sequence: TGTGCCAGCAGTTTAATCGCCCCGGCTGGCACAGATACGCAGTATTTT. Its protein is CASSLIAPAGTDTQYF.

This clonotype has a count of ten or more. The V gene is TRBV5-5, the J gene TRBJ1-4; 8 bases are shared with TRBD1. Trimming cost V 2 bases and J 7 bases; bases outside gene matches: 4. The CDR3 loop spans 14 amino acids. Per the germline V gene, CDR1 is SGHKS and CDR2 is YYEKEE (reference sequence). The CDR3 here is CASSLTGGGEKLFF. DNA of the CDR3: TGTGCCAGCAGCTTAACAGGGGGTGGTGAAAAACTGTTTTTT.

This clonotype was seen at least ten times. The chain is built from TRBV7-2 and TRBJ2-7, with unresolved D. Germline V CDR1 and CDR2: SGHTA, FQGNSA. V lost 2 bases and J lost 3, with 8 bases in between. The CDR3 length is 13 residues. For the CDR3, the DNA is TGTGCCAGCAGCTTATTCTCCGGCTACGAGCAGTACTTC. It specifies CASSLFSGYEQYF.